This T cell receptor beta chain was observed in a study of cytomegalovirus exposure and HLA in healthy donors. Study results and limitations: TCR beta sequences reportedly predicted the HLA-A and HLA-B alleles of most subjects accurately.

Donors were nominally healthy when sampled, though unrecorded immune exposures were likely. The CDR3 covers 14 residues. Losses at the gene ends were 5 bases for V and 6 bases for J; bases not matched to a gene: 5. Looked up from germline, CDR1 is MNHEY and CDR2 is SVGAGI. On this clone: What it binds is unknown.

The primer mix had 60 Vbeta and 13 Jbeta primers. Sequenced by immunoSEQ multiplex PCR; TCRdb stores in-frame clones only, minus some. The table records around 120,000 clones, about 80% of them present only once. This receptor was taken from a man younger than 30 in good health and CMV-seronegative. Sequencing was carried out using PBMCs. This chain links TRBV6-5 with TRBJ1-4; TRBD1 agrees at 8 bases. Here the CDR3 reads CASSAGQVYEKLFF. CDR3 coding DNA: TGTGCCAGCAGTGCGGGACAGGTTTATGAAAAACTGTTTTTT.